Listed below are T cell receptor beta chains from one sample, sequenced in a study of shared clonotypes between healthy human individuals. Generated by immunoSEQ multiplex PCR, the TCRdb table keeps only in-frame clones and is missing some. Of 780,000 or so clones listed, roughly 72% were seen once; the top ten hold over 1.5%. Material: memory CD4+ T cells sorted from blood. These receptors all come from a woman between 25 and 40 years old in good health. Each CDR3 is given with its conserved first and last residue. The order of the fields is J gene, D gene, V gene, clone size, CDR3 DNA, CDR3 protein. D genes are given only for firm matches. Rows give clone size only sometimes, using once, few, many, or a class for an expanded clone.

j_call: TRBJ2-1
d_call: -
v_call: TRBV27
clone_size: -
cdr3_nt: TGTGCCAGCAGTATACAACCTACAGTTGGGACAGAGCAGTTCTTC
cdr3_aa: CASSIQPTVGTEQFF

j_call: TRBJ2-2
d_call: TRBD2
v_call: TRBV4-1
clone_size: many
cdr3_nt: TGCGCCAGCAGCCAAGAACCAGCGGGAGCGGCCACCGGGGAGCTGTTTTTT
cdr3_aa: CASSQEPAGAATGELFF

j_call: TRBJ1-2
d_call: -
v_call: TRBV19
clone_size: -
cdr3_nt: TGTGCCAGTAGTAATACCAGGAGGTATGGCTACACCTTC
cdr3_aa: CASSNTRRYGYTF

j_call: TRBJ1-3
d_call: -
v_call: TRBV7-8
clone_size: -
cdr3_nt: TGTGCCAGCAGGGAGGGGTTGGGGATAGAAGCTGGAAACACCATATATTTT
cdr3_aa: CASREGLGIEAGNTIYF

j_call: TRBJ1-1
d_call: -
v_call: TRBV27
clone_size: -
cdr3_nt: TGTGCCAGCAGATCCTCAGTGAACACTGAAGCTTTCTTT
cdr3_aa: CASRSSVNTEAFF

j_call: TRBJ2-3
d_call: -
v_call: TRBV10-3
clone_size: -
cdr3_nt: TGTGCCACTCTCAAAATTAGCGGAACAGATACGCAGTATTTT
cdr3_aa: CATLKISGTDTQYF

j_call: TRBJ2-1
d_call: -
v_call: TRBV9
clone_size: -
cdr3_nt: TGTGCCAGCAGCCCCCGAGGCCTCTCTTTCAATGAGCAGTTCTTC
cdr3_aa: CASSPRGLSFNEQFF

j_call: TRBJ2-7
d_call: TRBD2
v_call: TRBV7-2
clone_size: -
cdr3_nt: TGTGCCAGCAGCTCTCGACTAGCGGGCTACGAGCAGTACTTC
cdr3_aa: CASSSRLAGYEQYF

j_call: TRBJ1-1
d_call: -
v_call: TRBV18
clone_size: once
cdr3_nt: TGTGCCAGCTCATCTCGACGGGACACTGAAGCTTTCTTT
cdr3_aa: CASSSRRDTEAFF

j_call: TRBJ2-7
d_call: TRBD1
v_call: TRBV6-1
clone_size: once
cdr3_nt: TGTGCCAGCAGTGAAGCTAGGACAGGGGTCGGCGAGCAGTACTTC
cdr3_aa: CASSEARTGVGEQYF

j_call: TRBJ2-7
d_call: TRBD1
v_call: TRBV30
clone_size: -
cdr3_nt: TGTGCCTGGAGCAGACAGGGCTACGAGCAGTACTTC
cdr3_aa: CAWSRQGYEQYF

j_call: TRBJ1-3
d_call: TRBD1
v_call: TRBV5-1
clone_size: -
cdr3_nt: TGCGCCAGCAGCTTGAGGGCAGGGGGCCCCATATATTTT
cdr3_aa: CASSLRAGGPIYF

j_call: TRBJ1-2
d_call: TRBD1
v_call: TRBV28
clone_size: -
cdr3_nt: TGTGCCAGCAGTGGCGGGACAGGGAATGGCTACACCTTC
cdr3_aa: CASSGGTGNGYTF

j_call: TRBJ1-1
d_call: TRBD1
v_call: TRBV19
clone_size: once
cdr3_nt: TGTGCCAGTAGTGCGCAGGGGGGTTTGAACACTGAAGCTTTCTTT
cdr3_aa: CASSAQGGLNTEAFF

j_call: TRBJ2-6
d_call: -
v_call: TRBV5-1
clone_size: -
cdr3_nt: TGCGCCAGCCAAATTACTGGGGCCAACGTCCTGACTTTC
cdr3_aa: CASQITGANVLTF

j_call: TRBJ2-1
d_call: -
v_call: TRBV18
clone_size: -
cdr3_nt: TGTGCCAGCTCACCACCCGGGCGCGGGAAAGTCGATGAGCAGTTCTTC
cdr3_aa: CASSPPGRGKVDEQFF

j_call: TRBJ2-3
d_call: -
v_call: TRBV6-8
clone_size: -
cdr3_nt: TGTGCCAGCACCTCGACCCACGGAGGGCACGGTCCAGATACGCAGTATTTT
cdr3_aa: CASTSTHGGHGPDTQYF

j_call: TRBJ2-1
d_call: -
v_call: TRBV2
clone_size: few
cdr3_nt: TGTGCCAGCAGTGGGAGTACTAGGCCCAATGAGCAGTTCTTC
cdr3_aa: CASSGSTRPNEQFF

j_call: TRBJ1-5
d_call: TRBD1
v_call: TRBV2
clone_size: -
cdr3_nt: TGTGCCAGCAACAGGGGTGAGAATCAGCCCCAGCATTTT
cdr3_aa: CASNRGENQPQHF

j_call: TRBJ1-3
d_call: -
v_call: TRBV11-2
clone_size: -
cdr3_nt: TGTGCCAGCATCCTACAGGCCGACTCTGGAAACACCATATATTTT
cdr3_aa: CASILQADSGNTIYF

j_call: TRBJ2-7
d_call: -
v_call: TRBV2
clone_size: few
cdr3_nt: TGTGCCAGCACCTACCAGGAGGTTTCCTACGAGCAGTACTTC
cdr3_aa: CASTYQEVSYEQYF

j_call: TRBJ2-1
d_call: -
v_call: TRBV4-1
clone_size: -
cdr3_nt: TGCGCCAGCAGCCAAGATGAAGGGGCCAATGAGCAGTTCTTC
cdr3_aa: CASSQDEGANEQFF

j_call: TRBJ1-5
d_call: -
v_call: TRBV5-6
clone_size: -
cdr3_nt: TGTGCCAGCAGTACCGATAGCAATCAGCCCCAGCATTTT
cdr3_aa: CASSTDSNQPQHF

j_call: TRBJ2-7
d_call: TRBD2
v_call: TRBV6-5
clone_size: -
cdr3_nt: TGTGCCAGCAGTTACTCTGTTCTAGCGGGAGGCGAGCAGTACTTC
cdr3_aa: CASSYSVLAGGEQYF

j_call: TRBJ2-7
d_call: -
v_call: TRBV7-9
clone_size: -
cdr3_nt: TGTGCCAGCAGCTTAGCGCGCACAGAGAGCTCCTACGAGCAGTACTTC
cdr3_aa: CASSLARTESSYEQYF

j_call: TRBJ2-2
d_call: -
v_call: TRBV28
clone_size: -
cdr3_nt: TGTGCCAGCAGCCCATACACCGGGGAGCTGTTTTTT
cdr3_aa: CASSPYTGELFF

j_call: TRBJ2-4
d_call: TRBD2
v_call: TRBV6-6
clone_size: -
cdr3_nt: TGTGCCAGCAGCCAGCGGGACCCCAAAAACATTCAGTACTTC
cdr3_aa: CASSQRDPKNIQYF

j_call: TRBJ1-5
d_call: -
v_call: TRBV19
clone_size: few
cdr3_nt: TGTGCCAGTAGTGTAGGGCAGCAGCCCCAGCATTTT
cdr3_aa: CASSVGQQPQHF

j_call: TRBJ2-3
d_call: -
v_call: TRBV11-2
clone_size: -
cdr3_nt: TGTGCCAGCAGCTGTCAGGTAAGCACAGATACGCAGTATTTT
cdr3_aa: CASSCQVSTDTQYF

j_call: TRBJ2-7
d_call: -
v_call: TRBV19
clone_size: -
cdr3_nt: TGTGCCAGTAGTATTAGTGCACAGACCTACGAGCAGTACTTC
cdr3_aa: CASSISAQTYEQYF

j_call: TRBJ2-7
d_call: TRBD2
v_call: TRBV27
clone_size: -
cdr3_nt: TGTGCCAGCAGTTACTCCTGGTCTAGCGGGAGGGCCGGACCTTACGAGCAGTACTTC
cdr3_aa: CASSYSWSSGRAGPYEQYF

j_call: TRBJ2-4
d_call: -
v_call: TRBV5-6
clone_size: -
cdr3_nt: TGTGCCTCCCGGGGCGCAGGGGGGGAAAACATTCAGTACTTC
cdr3_aa: CASRGAGGENIQYF

j_call: TRBJ2-5
d_call: TRBD1
v_call: TRBV5-1
clone_size: -
cdr3_nt: TGCGCCAGCAGCTTTAATGGACAGGCCCAAGAGACCCAGTACTTC
cdr3_aa: CASSFNGQAQETQYF

j_call: TRBJ2-5
d_call: -
v_call: TRBV28
clone_size: -
cdr3_nt: TGTGCCAGTAGAGGGACCTCGGAGACCCAGTACTTC
cdr3_aa: CASRGTSETQYF

j_call: TRBJ1-1
d_call: -
v_call: TRBV27
clone_size: many
cdr3_nt: TGTGCCGCGGGGAGAATGAACACTGAAGCTTTCTTT
cdr3_aa: CAAGRMNTEAFF

j_call: TRBJ2-1
d_call: TRBD2
v_call: TRBV6-1
clone_size: -
cdr3_nt: TGTGCCAGTACCCCCGGGACTAGCCTCTACAATGAGCAGTTCTTC
cdr3_aa: CASTPGTSLYNEQFF

j_call: TRBJ2-3
d_call: -
v_call: TRBV7-9
clone_size: -
cdr3_nt: TGTGCCAGCAGCTTACGACTAGTTGCAGATACGCAGTATTTT
cdr3_aa: CASSLRLVADTQYF

j_call: TRBJ2-5
d_call: TRBD2
v_call: TRBV11-2
clone_size: -
cdr3_nt: TGTGCCAGCAGCTTCTTAGCGGGGTCGGAGACCCAGTACTTC
cdr3_aa: CASSFLAGSETQYF

j_call: TRBJ2-3
d_call: -
v_call: TRBV5-1
clone_size: many
cdr3_nt: TGCGCCAGCAGCGGATTCTCCGACCGCCGACCCCACCCCCCAGATACGCAGTATTTT
cdr3_aa: CASSGFSDRRPHPPDTQYF

j_call: TRBJ2-7
d_call: TRBD1
v_call: TRBV6-1
clone_size: once
cdr3_nt: TGTGCCAGCCTTTTTGGGGGGACAGGGCCCTACGAGCAGTACTTC
cdr3_aa: CASLFGGTGPYEQYF

j_call: TRBJ2-5
d_call: TRBD2
v_call: TRBV19
clone_size: once
cdr3_nt: TGTGCCAGTAGCCCGGGGACTAGCGAGGAGACCCAGTACTTC
cdr3_aa: CASSPGTSEETQYF

j_call: TRBJ2-7
d_call: TRBD1
v_call: TRBV28
clone_size: few
cdr3_nt: TGTGCCAGCAGCAGCTCATTCCCCGGGACAGGGGCCTACGAGCAGTACTTC
cdr3_aa: CASSSSFPGTGAYEQYF

j_call: TRBJ1-5
d_call: -
v_call: TRBV6-5
clone_size: -
cdr3_nt: TGTGCCAGCAGACAGGGCGGGAGAGGCAATCAGCCCCAGCATTTT
cdr3_aa: CASRQGGRGNQPQHF

j_call: TRBJ2-3
d_call: -
v_call: TRBV11-2
clone_size: -
cdr3_nt: TGTGCCAGCAGCCAAACCTCACACACAGATACGCAGTATTTT
cdr3_aa: CASSQTSHTDTQYF

j_call: TRBJ1-4
d_call: -
v_call: TRBV5-1
clone_size: -
cdr3_nt: TGCGCCAGCAGCCTCACGGGGGTGACGGATGAAAAACTGTTTTTT
cdr3_aa: CASSLTGVTDEKLFF

j_call: TRBJ1-1
d_call: -
v_call: TRBV7-8
clone_size: -
cdr3_nt: TGTGCCAGCAGCTTAGGGGGGGCGAGGACCACTGAAGCTTTCTTT
cdr3_aa: CASSLGGARTTEAFF

j_call: TRBJ2-2
d_call: -
v_call: TRBV6-5
clone_size: -
cdr3_nt: TGTGCCAGCAGCGCTTTCGGAGCGAACACCGGGGAGCTGTTTTTT
cdr3_aa: CASSAFGANTGELFF

j_call: TRBJ1-5
d_call: -
v_call: TRBV28
clone_size: -
cdr3_nt: TGTGCCAGCAGCGGTAGGGACCTTCAGCCCCAGCATTTT
cdr3_aa: CASSGRDLQPQHF

j_call: TRBJ1-4
d_call: -
v_call: TRBV7-9
clone_size: few
cdr3_nt: TGTGCCAGCAGCTTACCGGGATCCACGAAACTGTTTTTT
cdr3_aa: CASSLPGSTKLFF